This T cell receptor beta chain was identified in a study of T cell clonotyping in hematopoietic cell transplantation. Study results and caveats: After transplant, recipient diversity fell while pathologically expanded clonotypes grew through day 180.

The method was immunoSEQ multiplex PCR; TCRdb's version includes in-frame clones alone and lacks a portion of them. The sample lists tens of thousands of clones, less than 85% occurring once. Regarding this clone: Its antigen is undetermined.

Noted time point: recipient sample about 28 days before transplant, after cytoreduction. In germline, CDR1 is MDHEN, CDR2 SYDVKM. The CDR3 totals 13 residues. Trimming took 10 bases from V and 2 from J, leaving 14 bases between them. This clonotype was sampled from a man between 60 and 70 years old with acute myeloid leukemia. Some clones in this sample may be carry-over from other donors' samples. Sample: peripheral blood mononuclear cells, taken before stem cell transplant. The rearrangement links TRBV28 to TRBJ1-2, with D possibly matching TRBD1 (5 bases). The CDR3 loop reads CATGDGMNYGYTF. DNA of the CDR3: TGTGCCACCGGGGACGGAATGAACTATGGCTACACCTTC.